The 4 T cell receptor beta chains presented below share a single source sample, sequenced in a study of control samples from healthy donors and cancer patients. Sequencing was performed with immunoSEQ multiplex PCR; in TCRdb, only in-frame clones are kept and a portion is missing. The sample carries some 150,000 clones, 75% to 95% recorded once. The sequenced material came from blood. The receptors were sampled from a man aged 30 to 39 in good health.

The chain carries TRBV19 and TRBJ1-5; D uncertain. Germline V CDR1 and CDR2: LNHDA, SQIVND (reference sequence). V was clipped by 3 bases and J by 3 bases, with 21 bases between them. This CDR3 has 18 residues. This CDR3 reads CASSIQRGVGRINQPQHF. As DNA, the CDR3 is TGTGCCAGTAGTATCCAACGCGGGGTAGGGCGGATCAATCAGCCCCAGCATTTT.

The V and J genes are TRBV30 and TRBJ1-2, with D possibly TRBD1 on 6 matching bases. In germline, CDR1 is GTSNPN, CDR2 SVGIG (reference sequence). The CDR3 has 13 residues. The V and J ends lost 1 base and 4 bases respectively, with 10 bases between them. CDR3 sequence reads: CAWSEQGSYGYTF. CDR3 DNA sequence: TGTGCCTGGAGTGAACAGGGATCCTATGGCTACACCTTC.

The V call is TRBV2, the J call TRBJ1-3; TRBD1 agrees at 7 bases. CDR3 size: 14 residues. From germline, CDR1 is SNHLY and CDR2 FYNNEI. Losses at the gene ends were 3 bases for V and 4 bases for J; bases not matched to a gene: 3. CDR3 nucleotides: TGTGCCAGCAGTGAGGGGACAGCGGGAAACACCATATATTTT. This translates into CASSEGTAGNTIYF.

The chain employs TRBV7-9 and TRBJ2-3; weak D call: TRBD2 (6 bases). CDR3 length: 15 amino acids. CDR1 is SEHNR, CDR2 FQNEAQ, per germline (reference sequence). V was clipped by 5 bases and J by 2 bases, with 14 bases between them. The DNA of the CDR3 is TGTGCCAGCAGCCGGGACTCGGAGAACACAGATACGCAGTATTTT. Translated, it gives CASSRDSENTDTQYF.